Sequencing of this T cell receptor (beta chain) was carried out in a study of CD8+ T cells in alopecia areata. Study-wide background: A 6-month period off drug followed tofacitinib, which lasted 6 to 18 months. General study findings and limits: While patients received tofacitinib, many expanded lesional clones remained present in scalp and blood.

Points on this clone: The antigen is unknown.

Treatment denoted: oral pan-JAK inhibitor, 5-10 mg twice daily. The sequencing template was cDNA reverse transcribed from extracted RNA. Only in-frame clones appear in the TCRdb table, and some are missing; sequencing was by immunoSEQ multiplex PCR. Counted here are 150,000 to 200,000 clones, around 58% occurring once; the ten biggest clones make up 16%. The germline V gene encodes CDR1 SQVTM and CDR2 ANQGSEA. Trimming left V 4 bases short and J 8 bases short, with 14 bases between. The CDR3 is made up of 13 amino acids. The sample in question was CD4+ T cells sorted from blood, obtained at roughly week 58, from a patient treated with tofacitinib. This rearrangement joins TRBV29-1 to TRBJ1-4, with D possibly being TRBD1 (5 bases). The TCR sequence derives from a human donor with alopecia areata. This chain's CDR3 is CSVGGVRGEKLFF. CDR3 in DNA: TGCAGCGTTGGAGGGGTCCGCGGGGAAAAACTGTTTTTT.